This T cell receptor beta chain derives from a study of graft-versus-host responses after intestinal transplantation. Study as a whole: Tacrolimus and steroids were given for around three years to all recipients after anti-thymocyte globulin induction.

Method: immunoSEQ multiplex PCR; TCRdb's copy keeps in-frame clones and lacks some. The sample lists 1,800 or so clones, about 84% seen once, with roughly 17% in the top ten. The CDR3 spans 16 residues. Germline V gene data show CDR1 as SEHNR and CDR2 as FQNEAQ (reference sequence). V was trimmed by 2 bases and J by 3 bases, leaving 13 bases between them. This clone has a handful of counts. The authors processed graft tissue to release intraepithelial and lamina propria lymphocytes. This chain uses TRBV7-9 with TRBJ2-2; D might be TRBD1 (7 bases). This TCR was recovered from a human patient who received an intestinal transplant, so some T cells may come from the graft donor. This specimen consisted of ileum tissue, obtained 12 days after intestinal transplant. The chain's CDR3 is CASSLLRDSHTGELFF. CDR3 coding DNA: TGTGCCAGCAGCTTACTGCGGGACAGCCACACCGGGGAGCTGTTTTTT.